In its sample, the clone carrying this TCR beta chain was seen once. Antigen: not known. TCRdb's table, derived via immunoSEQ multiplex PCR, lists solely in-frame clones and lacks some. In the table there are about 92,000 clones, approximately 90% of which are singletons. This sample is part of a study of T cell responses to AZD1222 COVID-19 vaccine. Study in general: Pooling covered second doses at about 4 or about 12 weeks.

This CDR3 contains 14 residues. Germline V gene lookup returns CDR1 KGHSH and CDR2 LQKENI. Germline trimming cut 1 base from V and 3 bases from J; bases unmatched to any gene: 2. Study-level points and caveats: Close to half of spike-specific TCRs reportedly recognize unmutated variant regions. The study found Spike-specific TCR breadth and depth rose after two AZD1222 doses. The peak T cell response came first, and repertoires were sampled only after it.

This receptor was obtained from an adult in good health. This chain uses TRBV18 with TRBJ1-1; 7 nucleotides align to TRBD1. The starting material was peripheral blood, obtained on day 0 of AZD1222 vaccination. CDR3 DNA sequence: TGTGCCAGCTCACCACTCAGGGGGGACACTGAAGCTTTCTTT. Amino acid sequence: CASSPLRGDTEAFF.